The 2 T cell receptor beta chains listed next were all sequenced from one sample in a study of blood T cell repertoires in COVID-19. Clones were sequenced by immunoSEQ multiplex PCR, and TCRdb holds only the in-frame ones, with some missing. The sample contains over 85,000 clones, about 82% of which appear only once. The sample taken for sequencing was peripheral blood. Receptor source: a man aged 50-60 years with acute or convalescent COVID-19.

This clone has a single count. This sequence joins TRBV10-3 and TRBJ2-3; 10 nucleotides line up with TRBD1. The CDR3 is 16 amino acids. Per the germline V gene, CDR1 is ENHRY and CDR2 is SYGVKD. J gave up 6 bases and V 5 bases, and 11 bases lay outside the gene matches. CDR3 sequence (DNA): TGTGCCATCAGTTTAGTCCCGGGACAGGGGAGGGATACGCAGTATTTT. Encoded protein: CAISLVPGQGRDTQYF.

The sample holds a few counts of this clone. J is TRBJ2-2 and V is TRBV6-1; 8 nucleotides line up with TRBD1. Germline CDR1 MNHNS, CDR2 SASEGT. V lost 2 bases to trimming and J lost 7 bases; unmatched junction nucleotides: 6. The CDR3 has 15 residues. The chain's CDR3 is CASSETQGASGELFF. The CDR3 bases are TGTGCCAGCAGTGAAACCCAGGGGGCGAGCGGGGAGCTGTTTTTT.